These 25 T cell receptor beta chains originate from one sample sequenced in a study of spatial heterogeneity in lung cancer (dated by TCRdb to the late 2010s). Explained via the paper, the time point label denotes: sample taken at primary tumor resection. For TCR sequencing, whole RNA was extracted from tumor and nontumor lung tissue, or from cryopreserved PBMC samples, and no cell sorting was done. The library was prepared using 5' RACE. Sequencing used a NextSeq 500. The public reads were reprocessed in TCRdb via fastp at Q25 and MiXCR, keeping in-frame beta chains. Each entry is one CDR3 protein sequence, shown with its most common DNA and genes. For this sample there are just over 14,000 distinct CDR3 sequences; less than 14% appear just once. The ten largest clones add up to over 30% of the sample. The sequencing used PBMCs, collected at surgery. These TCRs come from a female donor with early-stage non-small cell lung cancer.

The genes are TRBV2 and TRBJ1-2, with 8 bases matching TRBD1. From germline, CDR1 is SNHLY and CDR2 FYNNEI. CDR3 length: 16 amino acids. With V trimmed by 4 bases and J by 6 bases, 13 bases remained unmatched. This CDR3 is CASSGVRSGQVNGYTF. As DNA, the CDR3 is TGTGCCAGCAGTGGTGTGAGGTCGGGACAGGTGAATGGCTACACCTTC.

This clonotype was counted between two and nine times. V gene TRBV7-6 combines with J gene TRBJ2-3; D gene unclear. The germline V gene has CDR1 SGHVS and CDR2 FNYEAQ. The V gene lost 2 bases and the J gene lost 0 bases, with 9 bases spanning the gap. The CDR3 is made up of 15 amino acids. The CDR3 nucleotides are TGTGCCAGCAGCTTATCCGAAAAGAGCACAGATACGCAGTATTTT. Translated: CASSLSEKSTDTQYF. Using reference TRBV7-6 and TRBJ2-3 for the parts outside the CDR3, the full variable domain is GAGVSQSPRYKVTKRGQDVALRCDPISGHVSLYWYRQALGQGPEFLTYFNYEAQQDKSGLPNDRFSAERPEGSISTLTIQRTEQRDSAMYRCASSLSEKSTDTQYFGPGTRLTVL.

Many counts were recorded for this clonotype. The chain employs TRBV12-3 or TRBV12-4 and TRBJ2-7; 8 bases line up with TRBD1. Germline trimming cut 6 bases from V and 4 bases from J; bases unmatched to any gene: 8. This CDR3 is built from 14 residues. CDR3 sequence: CASRSSGGSYEQYF. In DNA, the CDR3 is TGTGCCAGCAGATCCTCAGGGGGCTCGTACGAGCAGTACTTC.

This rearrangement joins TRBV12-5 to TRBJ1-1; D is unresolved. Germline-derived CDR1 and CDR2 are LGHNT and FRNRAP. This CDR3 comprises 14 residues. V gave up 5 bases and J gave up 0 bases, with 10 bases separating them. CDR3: CASGTGRLNTEAFF. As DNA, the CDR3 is TGTGCTAGTGGTACCGGACGGCTGAACACTGAAGCTTTCTTT.

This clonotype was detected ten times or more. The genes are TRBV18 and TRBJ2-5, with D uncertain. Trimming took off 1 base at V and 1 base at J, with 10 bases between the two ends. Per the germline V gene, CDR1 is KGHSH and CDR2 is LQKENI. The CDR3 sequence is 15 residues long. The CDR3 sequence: CASSPRGRPQETQYF. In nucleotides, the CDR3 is TGTGCCAGCTCACCACGCGGCAGGCCCCAAGAGACCCAGTACTTC.

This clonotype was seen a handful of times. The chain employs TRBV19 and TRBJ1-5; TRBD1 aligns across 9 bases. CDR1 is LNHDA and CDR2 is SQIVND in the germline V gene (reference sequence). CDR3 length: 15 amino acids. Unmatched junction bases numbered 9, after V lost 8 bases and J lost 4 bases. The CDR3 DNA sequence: TGTGCCAGTGGGACCGGGACAGGGCCTAATCAGCCCCAGCATTTT. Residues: CASGTGTGPNQPQHF. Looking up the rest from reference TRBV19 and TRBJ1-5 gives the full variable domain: DGGITQSPKYLFRKEGQNVTLSCEQNLNHDAMYWYRQDPGQGLRLIYYSQIVNDFQKGDIAEGYSVSREKKESFPLTVTSAQKNPTAFYLCASGTGTGPNQPQHFGDGTRLSIL.

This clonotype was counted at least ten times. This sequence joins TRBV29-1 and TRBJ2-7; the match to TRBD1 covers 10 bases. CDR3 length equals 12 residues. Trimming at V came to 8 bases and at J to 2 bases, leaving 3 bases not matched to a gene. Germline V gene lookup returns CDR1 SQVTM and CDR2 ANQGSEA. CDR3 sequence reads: CSTGTGAYEQYF. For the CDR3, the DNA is TGCAGCACTGGGACAGGGGCCTACGAGCAGTACTTC.

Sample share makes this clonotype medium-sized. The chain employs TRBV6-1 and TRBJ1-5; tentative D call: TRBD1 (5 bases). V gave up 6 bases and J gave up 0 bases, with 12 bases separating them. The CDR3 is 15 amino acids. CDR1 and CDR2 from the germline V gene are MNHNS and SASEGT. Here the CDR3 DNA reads TGTGCCAGCAGCGCCTCCGGGACTAGCAATCAGCCCCAGCATTTT. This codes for CASSASGTSNQPQHF.

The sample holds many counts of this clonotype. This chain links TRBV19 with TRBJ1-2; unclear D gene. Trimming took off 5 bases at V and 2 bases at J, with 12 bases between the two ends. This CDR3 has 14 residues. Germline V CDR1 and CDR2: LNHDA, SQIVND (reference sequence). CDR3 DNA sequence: TGTGCCAGTAGTCCAGTGGGGATCAACTATGGCTACACCTTC. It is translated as CASSPVGINYGYTF.

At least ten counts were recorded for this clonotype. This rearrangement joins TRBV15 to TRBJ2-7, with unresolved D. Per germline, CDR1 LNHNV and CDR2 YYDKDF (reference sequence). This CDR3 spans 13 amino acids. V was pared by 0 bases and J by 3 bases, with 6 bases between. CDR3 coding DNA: TGTGCCACCAGCAGAGATTTTAACTACGAGCAGTACTTC. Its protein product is CATSRDFNYEQYF.

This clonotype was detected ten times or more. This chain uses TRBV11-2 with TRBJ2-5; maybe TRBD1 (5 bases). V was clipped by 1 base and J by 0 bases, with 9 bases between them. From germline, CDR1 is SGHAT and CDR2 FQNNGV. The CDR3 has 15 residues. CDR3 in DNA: TGTGCCAGCAGCTTAGGGGCAGGGTACCAAGAGACCCAGTACTTC. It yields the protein CASSLGAGYQETQYF.

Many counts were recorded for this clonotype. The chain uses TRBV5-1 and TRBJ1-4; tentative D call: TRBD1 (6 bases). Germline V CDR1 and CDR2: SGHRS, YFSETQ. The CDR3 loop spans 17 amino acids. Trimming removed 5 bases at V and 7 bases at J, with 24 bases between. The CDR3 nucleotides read TGCGCCAGCAGACGCACAGGGTTTGGGGCGCCAGGTGAAAAACTGTTTTTT. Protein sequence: CASRRTGFGAPGEKLFF.

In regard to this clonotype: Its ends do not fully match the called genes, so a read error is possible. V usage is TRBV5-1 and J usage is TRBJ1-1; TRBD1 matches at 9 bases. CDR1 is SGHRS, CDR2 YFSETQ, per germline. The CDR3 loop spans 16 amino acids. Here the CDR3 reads CASSATGTGMNTEALF. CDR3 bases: TGCGCAAGCAGCGCGACAGGGACAGGGATGAACACTGAAGCTTTATTT. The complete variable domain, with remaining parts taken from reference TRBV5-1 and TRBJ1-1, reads KAGVTQTPRYLIKTRGQQVTLSCSPISGHRSVSWYQQTPGQGLQFLFEYFSETQRNKGNFPGRFSGRQFSNSRSEMNVSTLELGDSALYLCASSATGTGMNTEALFGQGTRLTVV.

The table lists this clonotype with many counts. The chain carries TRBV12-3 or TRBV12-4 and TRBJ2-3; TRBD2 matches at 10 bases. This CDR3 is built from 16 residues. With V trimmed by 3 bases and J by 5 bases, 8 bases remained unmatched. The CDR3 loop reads CASSFEAGGRGDTQYF. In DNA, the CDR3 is TGTGCCAGCAGTTTCGAAGCGGGGGGGCGAGGAGATACGCAGTATTTT.

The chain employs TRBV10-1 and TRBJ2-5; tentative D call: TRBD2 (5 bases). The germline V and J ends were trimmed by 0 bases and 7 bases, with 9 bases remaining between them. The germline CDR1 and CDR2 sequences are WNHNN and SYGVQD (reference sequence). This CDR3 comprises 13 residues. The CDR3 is CASSESARGTQYF. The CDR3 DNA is TGCGCCAGCAGTGAGTCTGCCCGGGGGACCCAGTACTTC.

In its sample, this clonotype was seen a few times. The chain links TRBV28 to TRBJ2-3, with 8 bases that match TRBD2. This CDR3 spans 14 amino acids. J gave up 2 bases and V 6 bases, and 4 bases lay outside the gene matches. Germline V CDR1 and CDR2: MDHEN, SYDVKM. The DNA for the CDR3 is TGTGCCAGCAGCTTACTAGCGGACACAGATACGCAGTATTTT. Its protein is CASSLLADTDTQYF.

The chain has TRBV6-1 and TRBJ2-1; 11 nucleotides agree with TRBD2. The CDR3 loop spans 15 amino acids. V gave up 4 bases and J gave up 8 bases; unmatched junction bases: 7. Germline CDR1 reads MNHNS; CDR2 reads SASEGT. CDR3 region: CASSGLAGGPHEQFF. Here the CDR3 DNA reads TGTGCCAGCAGTGGTCTAGCGGGGGGTCCTCATGAGCAGTTCTTC.

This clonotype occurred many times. The CDR3 region is CASSFGVGLSTEAFF. The CDR3 coding sequence is TGCGCCAGCAGCTTCGGCGTAGGGCTAAGCACTGAAGCTTTCTTT. V is TRBV5-1 and J is TRBJ1-1; no firm D call. The CDR3 extends over 15 amino acids. The germline gives CDR1 SGHRS, CDR2 YFSETQ. V was shortened by 2 bases and J by 4 bases, with 15 bases between the two germline ends.

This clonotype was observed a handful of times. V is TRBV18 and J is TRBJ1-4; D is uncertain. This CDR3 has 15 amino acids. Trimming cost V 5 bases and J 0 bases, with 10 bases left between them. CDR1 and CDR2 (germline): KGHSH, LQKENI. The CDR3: CASSGDGATNEKLFF. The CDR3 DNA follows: TGTGCCAGCTCAGGCGACGGTGCAACTAATGAAAAACTGTTTTTT.

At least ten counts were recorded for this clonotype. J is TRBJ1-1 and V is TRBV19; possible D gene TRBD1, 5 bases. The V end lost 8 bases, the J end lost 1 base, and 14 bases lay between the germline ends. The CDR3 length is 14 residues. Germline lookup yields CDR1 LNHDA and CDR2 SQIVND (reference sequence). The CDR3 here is CASPPPGRNTEAFF. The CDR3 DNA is TGTGCCAGTCCCCCCCCAGGGAGGAACACTGAAGCTTTCTTT.

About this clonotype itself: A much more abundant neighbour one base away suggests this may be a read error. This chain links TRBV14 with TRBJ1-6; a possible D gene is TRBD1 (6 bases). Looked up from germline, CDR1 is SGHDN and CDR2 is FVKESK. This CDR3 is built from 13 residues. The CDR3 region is CASSLRGQSPLRF. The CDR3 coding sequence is TGTGCCAGCAGCCTCAGGGGTCAATCACCCCTCCGCTTT. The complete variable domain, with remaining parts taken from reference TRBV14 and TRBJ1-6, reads EAGVTQFPSHSVIEKGQTVTLRCDPISGHDNLYWYRRVMGKEIKFLLHFVKESKQDESGMPNNRFLAERTGGTYSTLKVQPAELEDSGVYFCASSLRGQSPLRFGNGTRLTVT.

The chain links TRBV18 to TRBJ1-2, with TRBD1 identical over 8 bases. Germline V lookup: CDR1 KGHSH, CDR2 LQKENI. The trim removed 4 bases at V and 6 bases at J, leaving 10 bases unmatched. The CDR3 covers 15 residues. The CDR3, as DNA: TGTGCCAGCTCACGCCGGACCAGGGGGCTTGATGGCTACACCTTC. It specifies CASSRRTRGLDGYTF.

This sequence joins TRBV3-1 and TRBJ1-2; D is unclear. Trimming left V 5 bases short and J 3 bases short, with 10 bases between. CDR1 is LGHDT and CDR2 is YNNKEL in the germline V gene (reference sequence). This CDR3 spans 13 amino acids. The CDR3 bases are TGTGCCAGCAGCGTCGCGGACGACTATGGCTACACCTTC. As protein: CASSVADDYGYTF.

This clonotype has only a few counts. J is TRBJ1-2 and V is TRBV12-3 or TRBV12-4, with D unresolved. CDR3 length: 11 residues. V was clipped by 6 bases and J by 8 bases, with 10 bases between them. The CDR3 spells CASRAVLGYTF. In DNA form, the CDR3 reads TGTGCCAGCAGGGCCGTATTAGGCTACACCTTC.

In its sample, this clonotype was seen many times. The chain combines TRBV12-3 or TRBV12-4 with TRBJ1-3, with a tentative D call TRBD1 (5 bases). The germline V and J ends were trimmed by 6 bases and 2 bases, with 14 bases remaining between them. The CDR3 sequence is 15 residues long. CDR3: CASRLGRGPGNTIYF. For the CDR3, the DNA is TGTGCCAGCAGGCTTGGGAGGGGACCTGGAAACACCATATATTTT.